Listed here are 21 T cell receptor beta chains from one sample, sequenced in a study of regulatory T cells in long-lasting Graves disease. Construction of the TCR beta libraries employed iRepertoire HTBI primers in conjunction with Arm-PCR of CDR3 regions. TCRdb used MiXCR to reprocess the multiplex PCR reads, holding one entry per CDR3 protein. Among some 350,000 distinct CDR3 sequences listed, about 16% were seen once. Time point noted: newly diagnosed GD, antithyroid drugs for less than 3 months. The authors made the TCR library using RNA they extracted from PBMCs. These data were also filed under a second study, of T cells in Graves' hyperthyroidism and ophthalmopathy.

Sequencing used peripheral blood mononuclear cells (PBMCs), obtained at new diagnosis, from a patient treated with antithyroid drugs. The receptors were sampled from a woman aged 18-29 years with Graves disease.

J is TRBJ1-5 and V is TRBV9; D possibly corresponds to TRBD1 (5 bases). The CDR3 has 14 residues. Germline V gives CDR1 SGDLS, CDR2 YYNGEE. Between the trimmed V and J ends, which lost 3 bases and 6 bases, there was a span of 13 bases. CDR3 loop: CASSETPGGQPQHF. The CDR3 bases are TGTGCCAGCAGCGAGACCCCCGGGGGTCAGCCCCAGCATTTT.

Ten or more counts support this clonotype. The genes are TRBV11-2 and TRBJ2-1; a possible D gene is TRBD1 (6 bases). V lost 5 bases and J lost 6, with 17 bases in between. This CDR3 is 15 amino acids long. The germline gives CDR1 SGHAT, CDR2 FQNNGV. DNA for the CDR3: TGTGCCAGCAGCCCGTTTATGCGAGGGGGCAATGAGCAGTTCTTC. This translates into CASSPFMRGGNEQFF.

This clonotype was seen only a few times. J is TRBJ2-7 and V is TRBV6-5, with 8 bases aligning to TRBD1. The CDR3 has 21 residues. V trimming: 2 bases; J trimming: 7 bases; junction bases outside the gene matches: 28. Germline CDR1 and CDR2: MNHEY and SVGAGI. CDR3 nucleotide sequence: TGTGCCAGCAGTTACCTACAAACCACCACTTTCCGGGACAGGCGAAAGAGGGAGCAGTACTTC. It codes for CASSYLQTTTFRDRRKREQYF.

Ten or more counts support this clonotype. The rearrangement joins TRBV12-3 or TRBV12-4 to TRBJ2-5; no firm D call. The CDR3 consists of 15 residues. Trimming pared 3 bases from V and 5 bases from J, leaving 16 bases between. The CDR3, as DNA: TGTGCCAGCAGTTTTTCACGCCTAGAAGTGGAGACCCAGTACTTC. This gives the protein CASSFSRLEVETQYF.

This chain links TRBV20-1 with TRBJ1-2; D call uncertain. The ends were cut back, 1 base at V and 8 bases at J, with 14 bases in the middle. Germline lookup yields CDR1 DFQATT and CDR2 SNEGSKA (reference sequence). This CDR3 has 13 amino acids. This CDR3 reads CSARAAGSRGYTF. CDR3 nucleotide sequence: TGCAGTGCTAGAGCTGCGGGGTCTAGGGGCTACACCTTC.

This clonotype was recorded a few times. The chain is built from TRBV28 and TRBJ1-3; 7 nucleotides agree with TRBD1. The germline CDR1 and CDR2 sequences are MDHEN and SYDVKM. The CDR3 loop spans 16 amino acids. Trimming cost V 2 bases and J 4 bases; bases outside gene matches: 8. The CDR3 protein is CASSLNDRASGNTIYF. The DNA of the CDR3 is TGTGCCAGCAGTTTAAATGACAGGGCTTCGGGAAACACCATATATTTT. Full variable domain (missing parts from reference TRBV28 and TRBJ1-3): DVKVTQSSRYLVKRTGEKVFLECVQDMDHENMFWYRQDPGLGLRLIYFSYDVKMKEKGDIPEGYSVSREKKERFSLILESASTNQTSMYLCASSLNDRASGNTIYFGEGSWLTVV.

The rearrangement uses TRBV27 and TRBJ1-5; D perhaps matches TRBD1 (5 bases). The V and J ends lost 1 base and 6 bases respectively, with 13 bases between them. This CDR3 contains 15 residues. From germline, CDR1 is MNHEY and CDR2 SMNVEV (reference sequence). CDR3 DNA sequence: TGTGCCAGCAGTTTATACGGGGGTAAAGGTCAGCCCCAGCATTTT. Residues: CASSLYGGKGQPQHF.

The V and J genes are TRBV28 and TRBJ2-1; 7 nucleotides align to TRBD1. The V gene end was trimmed by 5 bases and the J gene end by 4 bases; junction bases not matched to a gene: 17. The germline CDR1 and CDR2 sequences are MDHEN and SYDVKM. This CDR3 is 18 amino acids long. CDR3 nucleotides: TGTGCCAGCAGTCCTGTGACAGGGCCGGGAACCATTTACAATGAGCAGTTCTTC. Its protein is CASSPVTGPGTIYNEQFF.

This clonotype has at least ten counts. CDR3 in DNA: TGTGCCAGCAGTGAAGCGAGACCGAACAATCAGCCCCAGCATTTT. This gives the protein CASSEARPNNQPQHF. The rearrangement links TRBV2 to TRBJ1-5; D is unclear. CDR1 is SNHLY and CDR2 is FYNNEI in the germline V gene. This CDR3 is built from 15 residues. V was shortened by 0 bases and J by 3 bases, with 9 bases between the two germline ends.

The sample holds many counts of this clonotype. The chain is built from TRBV3-1 and TRBJ2-3; D uncertain. The CDR3 is made up of 18 amino acids. CDR1 and CDR2 from the germline V gene are LGHDT and YNNKEL (reference sequence). Trimming stripped 2 bases from V and 2 bases from J, with 20 bases between. CDR3 loop: CASSQKAAPWGTTDTQYF. The CDR3 DNA is TGTGCCAGCAGCCAAAAGGCGGCCCCCTGGGGAACCACAGATACGCAGTATTTT.

This clonotype was counted at least ten times. The chain uses TRBV7-3 and TRBJ2-3, with 12 bases fitting TRBD2. Germline CDR1 SGHTA, CDR2 FQGTGA. Unmatched junction bases numbered 6, after V lost 5 bases and J lost 6 bases. This CDR3 is built from 15 residues. CDR3 DNA: TGTGCCAGCAGCCCGACTAGCGGGAGAGTTGATACGCAGTATTTT. The encoded protein is CASSPTSGRVDTQYF.

This clonotype was detected a few times. The genes are TRBV29-1 and TRBJ2-1; either TRBD1 or TRBD2 may fit D (6 bases each). CDR3 length equals 11 residues. Germline V CDR1 and CDR2: SQVTM, ANQGSEA. V lost 8 bases to trimming and J lost 8 bases, with 13 bases between them. CDR3 region: CSHGGGYEQFF. The CDR3 DNA is TGCAGCCACGGGGGCGGCTATGAGCAGTTCTTC.

This clonotype has more than one count but fewer than ten. This sequence joins TRBV9 and TRBJ2-7; 8 positions agree with TRBD1. The CDR3 spans 13 residues. Germline values: CDR1 SGDLS, CDR2 YYNGEE. The junction had 0 bases not matched to a gene; V was cut back by 2 bases and J by 2 bases. In nucleotides, the CDR3 is TGTGCCAGCAGCGTGACAGGGGCCTACGAGCAGTACTTC. Translating it yields CASSVTGAYEQYF.

V and J are TRBV7-2 and TRBJ2-3, with D maybe TRBD2 (5 bases). V lost 5 bases and J lost 8, with 11 bases in between. CDR3 length equals 12 residues. Germline V CDR1 and CDR2: SGHTA, FQGNSA. As DNA, the CDR3 is TGTGCCAGCAGCATCGGACTCGGTACGCAGTATTTT. This codes for CASSIGLGTQYF.

Ten or more counts support this clonotype. This sequence joins TRBV2 and TRBJ1-6; TRBD1 agrees at 9 bases. CDR1 SNHLY and CDR2 FYNNEI come from the germline V gene. The CDR3 length is 13 residues. V lost 6 bases and J lost 11; bases outside the gene matches: 5. The CDR3 DNA sequence: TGTGCCAGCAGGACAGGGGGGAGTCCACCCCTCCACTTT. This encodes CASRTGGSPPLHF.

This clonotype has just a few counts. The V and J genes are TRBV6-9 and TRBJ2-3; 7 bases align to TRBD2. This CDR3 contains 16 residues. Trimming at V came to 3 bases and at J to 1 base, leaving 7 bases not matched to a gene. CDR1 is MNHGY, CDR2 SVAAGI, per germline. The DNA of the CDR3 is TGTGCCAGCAGTTACCTCCCGGCGGGGGGCACAGATACGCAGTATTTT. It is translated as CASSYLPAGGTDTQYF.

This clonotype showed up many times. This sequence joins TRBV2 and TRBJ1-1; the D gene is possibly TRBD1 (6 bases). The CDR3 is made up of 13 amino acids. The germline V gene encodes CDR1 SNHLY and CDR2 FYNNEI. Trimming stripped 6 bases from V and 3 bases from J, with 11 bases between. The CDR3 sequence is CASREQGHTEAFF. Written as DNA, the CDR3 is TGTGCCAGCAGGGAACAGGGTCACACTGAAGCTTTCTTT.

This clonotype was counted between two and nine times. The chain has TRBV5-1 and TRBJ2-1; 7 positions match TRBD1. The germline V gene has CDR1 SGHRS and CDR2 YFSETQ. The CDR3 sequence is 13 residues long. V lost 4 bases to trimming and J lost 6 bases; unmatched junction nucleotides: 4. The CDR3 loop is CASSAGQVNEQFF. DNA for the CDR3: TGCGCCAGCAGCGCCGGACAGGTCAATGAGCAGTTCTTC.

This clonotype was observed at least ten times. This rearrangement joins TRBV6-1 to TRBJ2-7; D possibly uses TRBD1 or TRBD2 (5 bases each). The germline gives CDR1 MNHNS, CDR2 SASEGT. V dropped 8 bases and J dropped 2 bases, with 19 bases sitting between them. CDR3 length equals 15 residues. The CDR3 sequence: CASALNWGYPYEQYF. CDR3 bases: TGTGCCAGCGCCTTGAATTGGGGGTATCCCTACGAGCAGTACTTC.

This clonotype was counted at least ten times. CDR3 region: CSAHVQGFQETQYF. CDR3 sequence (DNA): TGCAGTGCCCACGTTCAAGGGTTCCAAGAGACCCAGTACTTC. This chain connects TRBV20-1 to TRBJ2-5; D gene uncertain. Germline CDR1 reads DFQATT; CDR2 reads SNEGSKA (reference sequence). With 6 bases removed from V and 1 base from J, the gap between germline ends came to 15 bases. CDR3 length: 14 amino acids.

This clonotype was counted many times. V usage is TRBV5-1 and J usage is TRBJ2-7, with 15 bases aligning to TRBD2. This CDR3 region has 20 residues. The V gene's germline CDR1 is SGHRS and CDR2 YFSETQ. With V trimmed by 0 bases and J by 0 bases, 10 bases remained unmatched. In DNA form, the CDR3 reads TGCGCCAGCAGCTTGGGGACCTCCGGGACTAGCGGGGGGAGCTCCTACGAGCAGTACTTC. Translation: CASSLGTSGTSGGSSYEQYF.